A single TCR beta chain is shown here with its context. This entry comes from a study of blood T cell repertoires in COVID-19. The CDR3 has 15 residues. V gave up 4 bases and J gave up 6 bases; unmatched junction bases: 7. In germline, CDR1 is SGDLS, CDR2 YYNGEE. Some clones are missing from TCRdb's copy, which holds only in-frame ones; the method was immunoSEQ multiplex PCR. The table shows 150,000 to 180,000 clones, with around 84% occurring only once. Sequencing was done on a sample of peripheral blood. This sequence joins TRBV9 and TRBJ2-1, with TRBD2 identical over 10 bases. The TCR originated in a woman aged 60 to 75 with COVID-19, enrolled during active disease. The CDR3 here is CASSYSSSGSNEQFF. CDR3 coding DNA: TGTGCCAGCAGCTATTCTTCTAGCGGGAGCAATGAGCAGTTCTTC.